The TCR beta chain described here comes from a study of OX40 agonist ivuxolimab in advanced cancers. Background on the study: Prior anti-PD-1, anti-PD-L1 or anti-CTLA-4 therapy did not bar entry, and around 39% had some. General observations from the study: In CD8+ T cells, expanded clones were on average more numerous than in CD4+. Some patients who did not respond also had low normalized T-cell clonal expansion.

Germline-derived CDR1 and CDR2 are SGHTA and FQGNSA. This CDR3 spans 18 amino acids. Trimming took 5 bases from V and 5 from J; bases not matched to a gene: 18. As to this clone: Its specificity is not known.

Assay used: immunoSEQ multiplex PCR; TCRdb lists only in-frame clones, some missing. The profile covers approximately 100,000 clones, with roughly 90% appearing a single time and roughly 0.77% taken by the ten largest. J is TRBJ2-5 and V is TRBV7-2, with 9 nucleotides matching TRBD1. The clonotype was recovered from an adult with an advanced solid tumor such as melanoma, head and neck, liver or kidney cancer. This sample comprised CD4+ or CD8+ T cells sorted from blood, obtained in a trial of the OX40 agonist ivuxolimab. CDR3 sequence: CASSKKSSTGGKTETQYF. As DNA, the CDR3 is TGTGCCAGCAGCAAAAAATCCTCGACAGGGGGAAAGACGGAGACCCAGTACTTC.